This TCR beta chain was sequenced for a study of CD8+ T cells in alopecia areata. This clone appeared a single time. Antigen specificity is unknown. RNA, once extracted, was reverse transcribed into cDNA for use as the sequencing template. Some clones are missing from TCRdb's copy, which holds only in-frame ones; the method was immunoSEQ multiplex PCR. Altogether 150,000 to 160,000 clones are present, 45% to 60% being singletons, with the ten largest covering approximately 19%. Whole-study findings and limits: Especially in alopecia totalis/universalis, lesional scalp showed greater clonality than normal scalp did.

Between the trimmed V and J ends, which lost 6 bases and 5 bases, there was a span of 13 bases. CDR1 is SNHLY, CDR2 FYNNEI, per germline. The CDR3 length is 13 residues. This clonotype was sampled from a human donor with alopecia areata. Here the sequenced sample was CD8+ T cells sorted from blood, taken at week 0. This chain connects TRBV2 to TRBJ1-1; TRBD1 might be the D (6 bases). The CDR3 spells CASSTGRITEAFF. The CDR3, as DNA: TGTGCCAGCAGCACAGGGAGAATTACTGAAGCTTTCTTT.